The rows below give T cell receptor beta chains drawn from one sample of a study of CD8+ T cells in alopecia areata. Measured with immunoSEQ multiplex PCR; TCRdb has only the in-frame clones, and not every one. The sample includes around 190,000 clones, roughly 50% of them seen just once. The sample comprised CD8+ T cells sorted from blood. These receptors originate from a human donor in good health. Each CDR3 is given with its conserved first and last residue. D genes are given only for firm matches. Some rows mark clone size as missing; the rest say once, few, many or name a class of expanded clone.

d_gene: TRBD2
v_gene: TRBV30
abundance: NA
j_gene: TRBJ2-3
CDR3aa: CAWSVIGGATDTQYF
CDR3nt: TGTGCCTGGAGTGTAATCGGGGGGGCAACAGATACGCAGTATTTT

d_gene: NA
v_gene: TRBV5-6
abundance: NA
j_gene: TRBJ2-5
CDR3aa: CASTPLGEETQYF
CDR3nt: TGTGCCAGCACCCCCCTGGGCGAAGAGACCCAGTACTTC

d_gene: NA
v_gene: TRBV27
abundance: few
j_gene: TRBJ1-4
CDR3aa: CASSLSLAYGEKLFF
CDR3nt: TGTGCCAGCAGTTTATCGCTGGCGTATGGTGAAAAACTGTTTTTT

d_gene: NA
v_gene: TRBV15
abundance: few
j_gene: TRBJ1-2
CDR3aa: CATSGSYGYTF
CDR3nt: TGTGCCACCAGCGGATCCTATGGCTACACCTTC

d_gene: TRBD1
v_gene: TRBV5-1
abundance: NA
j_gene: TRBJ2-7
CDR3aa: CASSGTGGLREQYF
CDR3nt: TGCGCCAGCAGTGGCACAGGGGGTCTACGCGAGCAGTACTTC

d_gene: NA
v_gene: TRBV30
abundance: NA
j_gene: TRBJ1-2
CDR3aa: CAWSVEHNYGYTF
CDR3nt: TGTGCCTGGAGTGTAGAGCACAACTATGGCTACACCTTC

d_gene: TRBD1
v_gene: TRBV4-1
abundance: once
j_gene: TRBJ2-7
CDR3aa: CASSSGQGASYEQYF
CDR3nt: TGCGCCAGCAGCTCGGGACAGGGGGCCTCCTACGAGCAGTACTTC

d_gene: TRBD1
v_gene: TRBV2
abundance: NA
j_gene: TRBJ1-1
CDR3aa: CASSADRGGTAFF
CDR3nt: TGTGCCAGCAGTGCGGACAGGGGAGGGACAGCTTTCTTT

d_gene: NA
v_gene: TRBV30
abundance: NA
j_gene: TRBJ1-1
CDR3aa: CAWSVLGNTEAFF
CDR3nt: TGTGCCTGGAGTGTACTTGGGAACACTGAAGCTTTCTTT

d_gene: TRBD1
v_gene: TRBV7-8
abundance: few
j_gene: TRBJ2-5
CDR3aa: CASSLTGDTQYF
CDR3nt: TGTGCCAGCAGCCTCACAGGGGATACCCAGTACTTC

d_gene: NA
v_gene: TRBV28
abundance: once
j_gene: TRBJ1-2
CDR3aa: CASSFRAGERDHGYTF
CDR3nt: TGTGCCAGCAGTTTCCGGGCAGGGGAGCGTGACCATGGCTACACCTTC

d_gene: TRBD1
v_gene: TRBV30
abundance: NA
j_gene: TRBJ2-7
CDR3aa: CAWSGTGGLREQYF
CDR3nt: TGTGCCTGGAGTGGGACAGGGGGCCTACGCGAGCAGTACTTC

d_gene: NA
v_gene: TRBV7-2
abundance: NA
j_gene: TRBJ1-5
CDR3aa: CASSLAPRARSDQPQHF
CDR3nt: TGTGCCAGCAGCTTAGCCCCTAGGGCTCGATCCGATCAGCCCCAGCATTTT

d_gene: TRBD2
v_gene: TRBV4-2
abundance: NA
j_gene: TRBJ2-5
CDR3aa: CASSFGGREGTQYF
CDR3nt: TGTGCCAGCAGTTTTGGGGGGCGGGAGGGGACCCAGTACTTC

d_gene: NA
v_gene: TRBV5-1
abundance: few
j_gene: TRBJ2-7
CDR3aa: CASSLAGPPVNEQYF
CDR3nt: TGCGCCAGCAGCCTGGCCGGTCCGCCGGTGAACGAGCAGTACTTC

d_gene: TRBD1
v_gene: TRBV5-6
abundance: NA
j_gene: TRBJ1-2
CDR3aa: CASSSGDRGDYGYTF
CDR3nt: TGTGCCAGCAGCTCCGGGGACAGGGGGGACTATGGCTACACCTTC

d_gene: NA
v_gene: TRBV25-1
abundance: NA
j_gene: TRBJ2-7
CDR3aa: CASSPLYQTASYEQYF
CDR3nt: TGTGCCAGCAGTCCACTTTATCAGACTGCCTCCTACGAGCAGTACTTC

d_gene: TRBD1
v_gene: TRBV29-1
abundance: few
j_gene: TRBJ1-1
CDR3aa: CSVDPDRGGNTEAFF
CDR3nt: TGCAGCGTTGACCCCGACAGGGGAGGGAACACTGAAGCTTTCTTT

d_gene: NA
v_gene: TRBV9
abundance: NA
j_gene: TRBJ1-3
CDR3aa: CASSVQGLVGNTIYF
CDR3nt: TGTGCCAGCAGCGTCCAGGGTTTAGTAGGAAACACCATATATTTT

d_gene: NA
v_gene: TRBV19
abundance: NA
j_gene: TRBJ1-2
CDR3aa: CASSEVGPGYGYTF
CDR3nt: TGTGCCAGTAGTGAGGTCGGCCCGGGGTATGGCTACACCTTC

d_gene: NA
v_gene: TRBV23-1
abundance: few
j_gene: TRBJ2-7
CDR3aa: CASSCRTASYEQYF
CDR3nt: TGCGCCAGCAGTTGTAGGACAGCCTCCTACGAGCAGTACTTC

d_gene: TRBD1
v_gene: TRBV29-1
abundance: NA
j_gene: TRBJ2-7
CDR3aa: CSVDLGTEEQYF
CDR3nt: TGCAGCGTTGATCTAGGGACAGAAGAGCAGTACTTC

d_gene: NA
v_gene: TRBV4-1
abundance: NA
j_gene: TRBJ2-1
CDR3aa: CASSQASTMRFF
CDR3nt: TGCGCCAGCAGCCAAGCAAGCACGATGAGGTTCTTC

d_gene: NA
v_gene: TRBV5-4
abundance: NA
j_gene: TRBJ2-7
CDR3aa: CASSFAASAPYEQYF
CDR3nt: TGTGCCAGCAGCTTTGCCGCGTCAGCTCCCTACGAGCAGTACTTC

d_gene: TRBD2
v_gene: TRBV4-1
abundance: NA
j_gene: TRBJ2-7
CDR3aa: CASSHLGGVREQYF
CDR3nt: TGCGCCAGCAGCCACCTGGGGGGGGTGAGGGAGCAGTACTTC

d_gene: NA
v_gene: TRBV27
abundance: NA
j_gene: TRBJ2-7
CDR3aa: CASSLQGASPYEQYF
CDR3nt: TGTGCCAGCAGTTTACAAGGAGCGTCCCCCTACGAGCAGTACTTC

d_gene: TRBD1
v_gene: TRBV12-5
abundance: NA
j_gene: TRBJ1-2
CDR3aa: CASGPQQGRIYGYTF
CDR3nt: TGTGCTAGTGGACCACAACAGGGGAGAATTTATGGCTACACCTTC

d_gene: NA
v_gene: TRBV9
abundance: NA
j_gene: TRBJ2-5
CDR3aa: CASSVERGPGTQYF
CDR3nt: TGTGCCAGCAGCGTAGAAAGAGGGCCGGGGACCCAGTACTTC

d_gene: NA
v_gene: TRBV4-1
abundance: NA
j_gene: TRBJ2-3
CDR3aa: CASSQESPRSDTQYF
CDR3nt: TGCGCCAGCAGCCAAGAAAGCCCTAGGTCGGATACGCAGTATTTT

d_gene: NA
v_gene: TRBV11-2
abundance: NA
j_gene: TRBJ2-7
CDR3aa: CASSTWNTYEQYF
CDR3nt: TGTGCCAGCAGCACGTGGAACACCTACGAGCAGTACTTC

d_gene: NA
v_gene: TRBV5-4
abundance: NA
j_gene: TRBJ1-2
CDR3aa: CASSLEGDNYGYTF
CDR3nt: TGTGCCAGCAGCTTGGAAGGGGACAACTATGGCTACACCTTC

d_gene: NA
v_gene: TRBV18
abundance: few
j_gene: TRBJ2-7
CDR3aa: CASSDRKVEQYF
CDR3nt: TGTGCCAGCTCAGACAGGAAGGTCGAGCAGTACTTC

d_gene: NA
v_gene: TRBV27
abundance: NA
j_gene: TRBJ2-3
CDR3aa: CASSSLALTDTQYF
CDR3nt: TGTGCCAGCAGTTCGCTAGCGCTCACAGATACGCAGTATTTT

d_gene: TRBD1
v_gene: TRBV5-6
abundance: few
j_gene: TRBJ2-1
CDR3aa: CASSSMMGTGRSDEQFF
CDR3nt: TGTGCCAGCAGCTCTATGATGGGGACAGGTCGATCCGATGAGCAGTTCTTC

d_gene: NA
v_gene: TRBV9
abundance: NA
j_gene: TRBJ2-3
CDR3aa: CASRPGGLSTDTQYF
CDR3nt: TGTGCCAGCAGGCCGGGCGGGCTAAGCACAGATACGCAGTATTTT

d_gene: NA
v_gene: TRBV13
abundance: NA
j_gene: TRBJ1-5
CDR3aa: CASSLGHDSNQPQHF
CDR3nt: TGTGCCAGCAGCTTAGGCCACGATAGCAATCAGCCCCAGCATTTT

d_gene: NA
v_gene: TRBV25-1
abundance: NA
j_gene: TRBJ2-2
CDR3aa: CATPPGELFF
CDR3nt: TGTGCCACCCCTCCCGGGGAGCTGTTTTTT

d_gene: NA
v_gene: TRBV29-1
abundance: few
j_gene: TRBJ2-7
CDR3aa: CSVADNRPEQYF
CDR3nt: TGCAGCGTTGCGGACAACCGCCCCGAGCAGTACTTC

d_gene: NA
v_gene: TRBV6-5
abundance: once
j_gene: TRBJ1-2
CDR3aa: CASSYGPLPNYGYTF
CDR3nt: TGTGCCAGCAGTTACGGGCCGCTACCTAACTATGGCTACACCTTC

d_gene: NA
v_gene: TRBV5-1
abundance: few
j_gene: TRBJ2-2
CDR3aa: CASSYGGNSNTGELFF
CDR3nt: TGCGCCAGCAGCTATGGTGGGAATTCGAACACCGGGGAGCTGTTTTTT

d_gene: NA
v_gene: TRBV19
abundance: NA
j_gene: TRBJ1-1
CDR3aa: CASSNGMNTEAFF
CDR3nt: TGTGCCAGTAGTAACGGGATGAACACTGAAGCTTTCTTT

d_gene: NA
v_gene: TRBV10-3
abundance: few
j_gene: TRBJ2-7
CDR3aa: CAISQPWAYEQYF
CDR3nt: TGTGCCATCAGCCAACCATGGGCCTACGAGCAGTACTTC

d_gene: TRBD2
v_gene: TRBV5-1
abundance: NA
j_gene: TRBJ2-1
CDR3aa: CASSLAGGEVDEQFF
CDR3nt: TGCGCCAGCAGCCTAGCGGGGGGTGAAGTCGATGAGCAGTTCTTC

d_gene: NA
v_gene: TRBV15
abundance: few
j_gene: TRBJ1-1
CDR3aa: CATSRDRTAPTEAFF
CDR3nt: TGTGCCACCAGCAGGGACCGGACGGCTCCCACTGAAGCTTTCTTT

d_gene: NA
v_gene: TRBV9
abundance: once
j_gene: TRBJ2-2
CDR3aa: CASSVVPVGTGELFF
CDR3nt: TGTGCCAGCAGCGTTGTGCCGGTGGGCACCGGGGAGCTGTTTTTT

d_gene: NA
v_gene: TRBV7-9
abundance: NA
j_gene: TRBJ1-6
CDR3aa: CASSFRDNSPLHF
CDR3nt: TGTGCCAGCAGCTTCAGGGATAATTCACCCCTCCACTTT

d_gene: NA
v_gene: TRBV7-9
abundance: NA
j_gene: TRBJ1-1
CDR3aa: CASSPGEAFF
CDR3nt: TGTGCCAGCAGCCCCGGCGAAGCTTTCTTT

d_gene: TRBD1
v_gene: TRBV4-1
abundance: NA
j_gene: TRBJ2-5
CDR3aa: CASRGTVRETQYF
CDR3nt: TGCGCCAGCAGGGGGACAGTTCGGGAGACCCAGTACTTC

d_gene: NA
v_gene: TRBV7-9
abundance: few
j_gene: TRBJ1-4
CDR3aa: CASSNKQGREKLFF
CDR3nt: TGTGCCAGCAGCAACAAGCAGGGACGGGAAAAACTGTTTTTT

d_gene: NA
v_gene: TRBV5-5
abundance: many
j_gene: TRBJ2-7
CDR3aa: CASSLTSEQYF
CDR3nt: TGTGCCAGCAGCTTGACATCCGAGCAGTACTTC

d_gene: NA
v_gene: TRBV21-1
abundance: few
j_gene: TRBJ2-3
CDR3aa: CASSLPPGGVTDTQYF
CDR3nt: TGTGCCAGCAGCCTCCCCCCGGGGGGAGTAACAGATACGCAGTATTTT

d_gene: TRBD1
v_gene: TRBV5-1
abundance: NA
j_gene: TRBJ1-6
CDR3aa: CASSPDRGRGSPLHF
CDR3nt: TGCGCCAGCAGCCCAGACAGGGGGCGAGGTTCACCCCTCCACTTT

d_gene: TRBD2
v_gene: TRBV11-2
abundance: NA
j_gene: TRBJ2-5
CDR3aa: CASSLNSGGFQETQYF
CDR3nt: TGTGCCAGCAGCTTAAATAGCGGGGGGTTCCAAGAGACCCAGTACTTC

d_gene: NA
v_gene: TRBV13
abundance: few
j_gene: TRBJ1-2
CDR3aa: CASSLGGSLNYGYTF
CDR3nt: TGTGCCAGCAGCTTAGGGGGCAGTCTAAACTATGGCTACACCTTC

d_gene: TRBD2
v_gene: TRBV29-1
abundance: NA
j_gene: TRBJ2-1
CDR3aa: CSVDLAGGNNEQFF
CDR3nt: TGCAGCGTAGATCTAGCGGGGGGCAACAATGAGCAGTTCTTC